These 14 T cell receptor beta chains were all obtained from the same sample, sequenced in a study of T cells in Graves' hyperthyroidism and ophthalmopathy. Amplified regions were TCR beta CDR3 sequences from RNA transcripts. Initially, a first-round RT-PCR of the TCR CDR3 employed the HTBI primer set. MiXCR, applied by TCRdb to the multiplex PCR reads, yields one record per CDR3 protein. This sample has about 290,000 distinct CDR3 sequences, with over 12% found just once. Source material: blood. The source of these receptors is a woman aged 45-60 years with Graves' hyperthyroidism that later progressed to Graves' ophthalmopathy.

This clonotype was recorded many times. The chain joins TRBV7-9 to TRBJ2-5; 9 bases match TRBD2. The CDR3 covers 17 residues. CDR1 is SEHNR and CDR2 is FQNEAQ in the germline V gene (reference sequence). V was clipped by 5 bases and J by 4 bases; unmatched bases: 14. The DNA for the CDR3 is TGTGCCAGCAGCCGTCCGACCGGACTAGCGTTCCCAGAGACCCAGTACTTC. It is translated as CASSRPTGLAFPETQYF.

This clonotype showed up just a few times. This chain joins TRBV6-1 and TRBJ1-1; D might be TRBD1 (6 bases). The CDR3 contains 14 residues. Per germline, CDR1 MNHNS and CDR2 SASEGT. Trimming pared 5 bases from V and 5 bases from J, leaving 15 bases between. The CDR3 spells CASSRLGGGTEAFF. For the CDR3, the DNA is TGTGCCAGCAGTCGCCTGGGAGGGGGAACTGAAGCTTTCTTT.

A word on this clonotype: A much larger clone lies a single base off, so this may be a read error. The V gene is TRBV29-1, the J gene TRBJ2-5, with TRBD2 as a possible D gene (5 bases). Germline V gene data show CDR1 as SQVTM and CDR2 as ANQGSEA. CDR3 size: 14 residues. Trimming cost V 4 bases and J 1 base, with 13 bases left between them. The CDR3 is CSVAAGSGQETQYF. The CDR3 nucleotides read TGCAGCGTTGCGGCGGGCAGCGGCCAAGAGACCCAGTACTTC.

J is TRBJ2-5 and V is TRBV6-2 or TRBV6-3; D is perhaps TRBD1 or TRBD2 (6 bases each). Trimming left V 6 bases short and J 5 bases short, with 22 bases between. In germline, CDR1 is MNHEY, CDR2 SVGEGT. The CDR3 runs to 16 residues. This CDR3 is CASSHWGVGGKETQYF. For the CDR3, the DNA is TGTGCCAGCAGCCACTGGGGAGTAGGGGGGAAGGAGACCCAGTACTTC.

This clonotype has only a few counts. The chain has TRBV9 and TRBJ2-5, with 7 bases lining up with TRBD2. Germline trimming cut 4 bases from V and 7 bases from J; bases unmatched to any gene: 10. CDR1 and CDR2 from the germline V gene are SGDLS and YYNGEE. The CDR3 is made up of 14 amino acids. The DNA for the CDR3 is TGTGCCAGCAGCCTAAGTAGCGGGTCCGCGACCCAGTACTTC. Encoded protein: CASSLSSGSATQYF.

This clonotype was recorded at least ten times. The rearrangement uses TRBV11-2 and TRBJ2-2; the match to TRBD2 covers 14 bases. The CDR3 length is 19 residues. CDR1 is SGHAT and CDR2 is FQNNGV in the germline V gene. Germline trimming cut 5 bases from V and 1 base from J; bases unmatched to any gene: 9. The CDR3 nucleotides are TGTGCCAGCAGCCCGATTCGGACTAGCGGGAGGAGGAACACCGGGGAGCTGTTTTTT. This translates into CASSPIRTSGRRNTGELFF.

The chain recombines TRBV9 with TRBJ2-1; the match to TRBD1 covers 8 bases. Per germline, CDR1 SGDLS and CDR2 YYNGEE. With 3 bases clipped from V and 2 bases from J, the junction kept 1 base outside the gene matches. CDR3 length equals 14 residues. The CDR3 bases are TGTGCCAGCAGCGCAGGGGGCGCCTACAATGAGCAGTTCTTC. This gives the protein CASSAGGAYNEQFF.

Notes on this clonotype: Its ends do not fully match the called genes, so a read error is possible. This chain uses TRBV28 with TRBJ2-3; TRBD2 might be the D (6 bases). Per the germline V gene, CDR1 is MDHEN and CDR2 is SYDVKM. This CDR3 has 17 amino acids. CDR3 region: CAGSPTQQGTSTDTQYF. CDR3 bases: TGTGCCGGCAGTCCGACGCAGCAGGGAACTAGCACAGATACGCAGTACTTT.

This clonotype showed up many times. The V gene is TRBV6-1, the J gene TRBJ1-4, with 8 bases that match TRBD1. The CDR3 runs to 14 residues. After removal of 10 bases from V and 8 bases from J, the junction contained 12 bases not matched to a gene. Germline CDR1 is MNHNS and CDR2 is SASEGT. DNA for the CDR3: TGTGCCATCGCCCTGGGACAGGACCCCGAAAAACTGTTTTTT. Residues: CAIALGQDPEKLFF.

This clonotype occurred many times. The V gene is TRBV12-3 or TRBV12-4, the J gene TRBJ1-1, with 7 positions matching TRBD1. The CDR3 loop spans 14 amino acids. Germline trimming cut 5 bases from V and 1 base from J; bases unmatched to any gene: 4. Here the CDR3 reads CASSPRTGNTEAFF. DNA of the CDR3: TGTGCCAGCAGTCCTCGGACAGGGAACACTGAAGCTTTCTTT.

There are many counts of this clonotype. This chain uses TRBV11-2 with TRBJ1-6, with TRBD1 matching 8 bases. Germline loops: CDR1 SGHAT, CDR2 FQNNGV. V lost 5 bases and J lost 8; bases outside the gene matches: 11. The CDR3 covers 16 residues. The CDR3 loop is CASSPEEEQGDSPLHF. CDR3 in DNA: TGTGCCAGCAGCCCAGAAGAGGAACAGGGGGATTCACCCCTCCACTTT.

A few counts support this clonotype. J is TRBJ2-7 and V is TRBV12-3 or TRBV12-4; 13 bases align to TRBD2. Trimming took 6 bases from V and 5 from J; bases not matched to a gene: 7. CDR3 length: 15 amino acids. CDR3 nucleotide sequence: TGTGCCAGCAGACTTGGACTAGCGGGAGACCACGAGCAGTACTTC. Its translation: CASRLGLAGDHEQYF.

The chain employs TRBV27 and TRBJ1-3; D call uncertain. Germline CDR1 MNHEY, CDR2 SMNVEV (reference sequence). V lost 3 bases and J lost 0, with 12 bases in between. The CDR3 is made up of 16 amino acids. CDR3 residues: CASSFRTQRSGNTIYF. The CDR3 DNA reads as TGTGCCAGCAGTTTCCGGACGCAACGCTCTGGAAACACCATATATTTT.

In its sample, this clonotype was seen many times. This chain uses TRBV20-1 with TRBJ2-7; possible D gene TRBD2, 5 bases. The CDR3 extends over 12 amino acids. CDR1 DFQATT and CDR2 SNEGSKA come from the germline V gene (reference sequence). V lost 7 bases to trimming and J lost 2 bases, with 12 bases between them. As DNA, the CDR3 is TGCAGTGGGATTGCGGGCCCCTACGAGCAGTACTTC. Translating it yields CSGIAGPYEQYF.